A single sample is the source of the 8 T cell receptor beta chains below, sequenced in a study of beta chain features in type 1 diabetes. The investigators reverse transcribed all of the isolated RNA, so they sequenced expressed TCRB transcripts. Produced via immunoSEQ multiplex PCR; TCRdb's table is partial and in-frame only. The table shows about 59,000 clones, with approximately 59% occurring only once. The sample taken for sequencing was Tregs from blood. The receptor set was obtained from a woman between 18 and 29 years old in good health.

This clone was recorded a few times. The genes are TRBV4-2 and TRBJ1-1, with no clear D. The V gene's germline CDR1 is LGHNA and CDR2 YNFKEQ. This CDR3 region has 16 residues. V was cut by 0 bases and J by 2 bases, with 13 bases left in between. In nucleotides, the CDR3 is TGTGCCAGCAGCCAAGATGACATGAATGGAAACACTGAAGCTTTCTTT. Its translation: CASSQDDMNGNTEAFF.

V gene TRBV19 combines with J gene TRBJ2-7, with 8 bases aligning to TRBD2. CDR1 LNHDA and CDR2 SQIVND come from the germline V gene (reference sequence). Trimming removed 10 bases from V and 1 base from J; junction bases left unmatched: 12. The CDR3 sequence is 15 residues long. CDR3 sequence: CATGGLTGGSYEQYF. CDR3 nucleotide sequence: TGTGCCACTGGGGGACTCACGGGGGGGTCCTACGAGCAGTACTTC.

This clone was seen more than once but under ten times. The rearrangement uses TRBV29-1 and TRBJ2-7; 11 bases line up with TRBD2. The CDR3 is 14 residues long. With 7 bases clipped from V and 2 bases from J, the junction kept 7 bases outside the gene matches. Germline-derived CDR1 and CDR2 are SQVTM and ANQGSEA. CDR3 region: CSASTSGNAYEQYF. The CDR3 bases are TGCAGCGCCTCGACTAGCGGGAACGCCTACGAGCAGTACTTC.

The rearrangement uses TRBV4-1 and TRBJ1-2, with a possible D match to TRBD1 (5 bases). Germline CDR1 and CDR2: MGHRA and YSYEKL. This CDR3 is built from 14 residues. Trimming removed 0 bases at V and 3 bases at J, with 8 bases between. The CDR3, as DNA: TGCGCCAGCAGCCAAGAAGCAGGGCACTATGGCTACACCTTC. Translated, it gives CASSQEAGHYGYTF.

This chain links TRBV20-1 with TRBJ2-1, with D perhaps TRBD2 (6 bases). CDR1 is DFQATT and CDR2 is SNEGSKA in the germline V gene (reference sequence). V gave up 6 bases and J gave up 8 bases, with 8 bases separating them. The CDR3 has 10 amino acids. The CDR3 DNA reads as TGCAGTGCCGGAGGGTATGAGCAGTTCTTC. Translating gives CSAGGYEQFF.

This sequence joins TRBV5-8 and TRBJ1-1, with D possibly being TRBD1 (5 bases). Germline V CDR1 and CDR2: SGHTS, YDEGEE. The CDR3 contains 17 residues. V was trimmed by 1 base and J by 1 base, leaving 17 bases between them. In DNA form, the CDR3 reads TGTGCCAGCAGCTTGCCCTCCTCCTCAGGGTCGAACACTGAAGCTTTCTTT. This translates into CASSLPSSSGSNTEAFF.

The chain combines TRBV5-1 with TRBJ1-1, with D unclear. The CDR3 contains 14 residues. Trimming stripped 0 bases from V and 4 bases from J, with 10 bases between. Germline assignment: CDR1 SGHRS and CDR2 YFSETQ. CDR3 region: CASSLAVSPTEAFF. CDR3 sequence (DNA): TGCGCCAGCAGCTTGGCCGTTAGTCCCACTGAAGCTTTCTTT.

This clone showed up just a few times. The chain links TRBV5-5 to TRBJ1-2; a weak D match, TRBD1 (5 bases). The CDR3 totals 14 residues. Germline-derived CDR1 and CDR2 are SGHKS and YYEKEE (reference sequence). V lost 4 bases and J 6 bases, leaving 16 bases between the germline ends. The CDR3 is CASSPEGDLNGYTF. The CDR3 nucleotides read TGTGCCAGCAGCCCAGAAGGGGATCTAAATGGCTACACCTTC.